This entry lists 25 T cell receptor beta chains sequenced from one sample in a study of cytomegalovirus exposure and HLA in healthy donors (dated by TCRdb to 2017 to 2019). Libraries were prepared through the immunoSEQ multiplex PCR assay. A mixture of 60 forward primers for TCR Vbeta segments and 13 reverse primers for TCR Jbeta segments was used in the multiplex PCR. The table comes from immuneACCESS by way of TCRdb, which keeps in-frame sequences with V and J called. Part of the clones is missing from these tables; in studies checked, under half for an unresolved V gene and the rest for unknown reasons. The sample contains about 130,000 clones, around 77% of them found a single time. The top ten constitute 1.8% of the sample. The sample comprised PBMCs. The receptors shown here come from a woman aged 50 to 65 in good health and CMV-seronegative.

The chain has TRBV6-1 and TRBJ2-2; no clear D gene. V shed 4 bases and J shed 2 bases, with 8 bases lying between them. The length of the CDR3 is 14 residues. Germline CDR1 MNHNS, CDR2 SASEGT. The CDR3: CASSVGVNTGELFF. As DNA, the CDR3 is TGTGCCAGCAGTGTTGGAGTTAACACCGGGGAGCTGTTTTTT.

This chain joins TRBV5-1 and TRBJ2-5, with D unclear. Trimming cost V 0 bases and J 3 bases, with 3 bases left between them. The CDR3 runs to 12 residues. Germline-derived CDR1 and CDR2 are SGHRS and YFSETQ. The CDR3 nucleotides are TGCGCCAGCAGCTTGGCCGAAGAGACCCAGTACTTC. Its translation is CASSLAEETQYF.

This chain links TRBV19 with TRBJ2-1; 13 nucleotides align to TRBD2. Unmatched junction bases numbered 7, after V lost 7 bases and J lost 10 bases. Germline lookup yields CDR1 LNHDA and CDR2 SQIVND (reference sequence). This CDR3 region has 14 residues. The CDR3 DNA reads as TGTGCCAGTAATGGACTAGCGGGAGCGCGAGAGCAGTTCTTC. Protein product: CASNGLAGAREQFF.

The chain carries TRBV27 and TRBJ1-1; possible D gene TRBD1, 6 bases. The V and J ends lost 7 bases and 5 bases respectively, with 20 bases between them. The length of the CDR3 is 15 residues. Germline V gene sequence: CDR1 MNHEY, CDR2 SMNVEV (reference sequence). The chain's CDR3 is CASTTFGTQGTEAFF. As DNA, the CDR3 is TGTGCCAGCACCACCTTTGGGACACAGGGAACTGAAGCTTTCTTT.

CDR3 region: CASSLARGLFSYNEQFF. The DNA of the CDR3 is TGTGCCAGCAGCTTAGCGAGGGGACTTTTCTCCTACAATGAGCAGTTCTTC. The V and J genes are TRBV7-2 and TRBJ2-1; a weak D match, TRBD2 (6 bases). The CDR3 extends over 17 amino acids. V lost 0 bases and J lost 0, with 12 bases in between. CDR1 and CDR2 from the germline V gene are SGHTA and FQGNSA. The whole variable domain, filled in from reference TRBV7-2 and TRBJ2-1, reads GAGVSQSPSNKVTEKGKDVELRCDPISGHTALYWYRQSLGQGLEFLIYFQGNSAPDKSGLPSDRFSAERTGGSVSTLTIQRTQQEDSAVYLCASSLARGLFSYNEQFFGPGTRLTVL.

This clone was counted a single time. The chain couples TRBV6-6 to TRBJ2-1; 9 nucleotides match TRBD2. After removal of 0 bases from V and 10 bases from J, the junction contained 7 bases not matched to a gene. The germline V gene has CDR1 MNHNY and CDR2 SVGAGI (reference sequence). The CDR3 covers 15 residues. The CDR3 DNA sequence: TGTGCCAGCAGTTACTCGACTAGCGGAGCCAGGGAGCAGTTCTTC. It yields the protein CASSYSTSGAREQFF.

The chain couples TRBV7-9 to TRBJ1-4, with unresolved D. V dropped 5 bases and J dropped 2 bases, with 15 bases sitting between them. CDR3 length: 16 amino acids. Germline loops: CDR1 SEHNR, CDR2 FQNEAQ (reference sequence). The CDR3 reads CASSPGKGGTNEKLFF. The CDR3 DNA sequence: TGTGCCAGCAGCCCGGGAAAAGGTGGGACTAATGAAAAACTGTTTTTT.

CDR3 in DNA: TGTGCCAGCAGCACCAGGGGGCGGAATGAAGCTTTCTTT. Translating gives CASSTRGRNEAFF. The V call is TRBV6-5, the J call TRBJ1-1, with 8 bases lining up with TRBD1. This CDR3 is built from 13 residues. V lost 6 bases and J lost 7; bases outside the gene matches: 7. The V gene's germline CDR1 is MNHEY and CDR2 SVGAGI.

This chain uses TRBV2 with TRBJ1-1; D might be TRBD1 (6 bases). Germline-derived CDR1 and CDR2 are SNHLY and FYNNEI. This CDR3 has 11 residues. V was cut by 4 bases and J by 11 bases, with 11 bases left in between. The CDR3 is CASSVGGRAFF. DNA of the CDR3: TGTGCCAGCAGTGTAGGGGGTCGGGCTTTCTTT.

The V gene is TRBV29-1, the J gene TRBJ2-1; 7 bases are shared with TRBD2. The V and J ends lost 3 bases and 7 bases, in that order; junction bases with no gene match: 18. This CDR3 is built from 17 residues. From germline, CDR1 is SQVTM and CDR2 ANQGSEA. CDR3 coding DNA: TGCAGCGTTGACTCCTATGGGGAGGGCCTGGTTCGAAATGAGCAGTTCTTC. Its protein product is CSVDSYGEGLVRNEQFF.

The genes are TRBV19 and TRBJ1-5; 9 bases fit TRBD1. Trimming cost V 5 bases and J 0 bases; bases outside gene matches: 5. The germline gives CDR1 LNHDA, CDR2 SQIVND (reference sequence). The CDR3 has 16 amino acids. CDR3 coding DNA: TGTGCCAGTAGTCTTAGGACAGGGGTTAGCAATCAGCCCCAGCATTTT. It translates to CASSLRTGVSNQPQHF.

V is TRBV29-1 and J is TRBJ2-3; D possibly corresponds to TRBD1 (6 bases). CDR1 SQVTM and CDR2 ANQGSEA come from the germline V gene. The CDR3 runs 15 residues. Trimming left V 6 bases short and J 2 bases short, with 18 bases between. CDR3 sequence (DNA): TGCAGCGTGGAGTCAACAGGGTCATCCACAGATACGCAGTATTTT. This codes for CSVESTGSSTDTQYF.

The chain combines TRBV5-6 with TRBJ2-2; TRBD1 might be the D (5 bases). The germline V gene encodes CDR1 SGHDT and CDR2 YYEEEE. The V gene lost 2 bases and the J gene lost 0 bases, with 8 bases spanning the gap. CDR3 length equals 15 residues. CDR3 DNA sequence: TGTGCCAGCAGCTTCCGGACACCGAACACCGGGGAGCTGTTTTTT. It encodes CASSFRTPNTGELFF.

The CDR3 reads CASSPSSLGTAKTDTQYF. The CDR3 DNA sequence: TGTGCCAGCAGCCCCTCCTCCCTAGGGACAGCAAAAACAGATACGCAGTATTTT. The V call is TRBV9, the J call TRBJ2-3; 7 bases are a match to TRBD1. The CDR3 runs 18 residues. Trimming removed 4 bases from V and 3 bases from J; junction bases left unmatched: 17. The germline CDR1 and CDR2 sequences are SGDLS and YYNGEE.

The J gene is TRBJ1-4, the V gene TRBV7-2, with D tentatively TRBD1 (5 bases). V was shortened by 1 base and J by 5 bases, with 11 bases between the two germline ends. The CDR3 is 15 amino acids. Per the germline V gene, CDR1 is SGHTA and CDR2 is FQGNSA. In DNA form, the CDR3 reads TGTGCCAGCAGCTTAGGGGGCCGGACCAATGAAAAACTGTTTTTT. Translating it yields CASSLGGRTNEKLFF.

The CDR3 sequence is CANRPGLAGGLQYV. CDR3 nucleotides: TGTGCCAACCGACCCGGACTAGCGGGAGGGCTGCAGTACGTC. This rearrangement joins TRBV21-1 to TRBJ2-7; TRBD2 is the table's D call and was not checked against the DNA. TRBV21-1 is a documented pseudogene. The CDR3 length is 14 residues.

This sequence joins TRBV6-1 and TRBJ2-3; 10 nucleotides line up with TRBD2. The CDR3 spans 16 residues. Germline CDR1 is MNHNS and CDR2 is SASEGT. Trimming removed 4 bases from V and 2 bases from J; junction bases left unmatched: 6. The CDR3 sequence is CASSASGSRDTDTQYF. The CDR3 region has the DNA TGTGCCAGCAGTGCTAGCGGGAGCCGAGACACAGATACGCAGTATTTT.

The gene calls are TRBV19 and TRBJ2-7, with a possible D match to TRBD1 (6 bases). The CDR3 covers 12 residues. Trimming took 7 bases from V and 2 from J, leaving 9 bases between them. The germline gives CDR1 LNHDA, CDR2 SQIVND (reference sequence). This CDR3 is CASKGVAYEQYF. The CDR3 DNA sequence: TGTGCCAGTAAGGGGGTCGCCTACGAGCAGTACTTC.

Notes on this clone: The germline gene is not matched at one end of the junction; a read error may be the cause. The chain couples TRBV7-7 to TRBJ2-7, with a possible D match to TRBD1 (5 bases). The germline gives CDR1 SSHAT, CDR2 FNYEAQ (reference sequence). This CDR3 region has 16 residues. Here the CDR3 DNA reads TGTGCTAGCAGCTTAGGACCCCAGGGTCTGGGATACGAGCAGTACTTC. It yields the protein CASSLGPQGLGYEQYF.

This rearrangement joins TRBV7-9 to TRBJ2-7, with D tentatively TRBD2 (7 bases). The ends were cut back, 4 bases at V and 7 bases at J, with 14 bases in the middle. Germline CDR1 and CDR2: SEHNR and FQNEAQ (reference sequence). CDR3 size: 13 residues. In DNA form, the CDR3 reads TGTGCCAGCAGCTCTTCACAGGGAGGGGAGCAGTACGTC. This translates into CASSSSQGGEQYV.

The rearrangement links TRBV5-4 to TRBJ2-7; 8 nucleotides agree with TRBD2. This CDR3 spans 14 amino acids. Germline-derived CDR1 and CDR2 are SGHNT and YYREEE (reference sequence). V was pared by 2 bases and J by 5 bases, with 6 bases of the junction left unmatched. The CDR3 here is CASSFRAGAHEQYF. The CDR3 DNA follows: TGTGCCAGCAGCTTCCGAGCGGGAGCCCACGAGCAGTACTTC.

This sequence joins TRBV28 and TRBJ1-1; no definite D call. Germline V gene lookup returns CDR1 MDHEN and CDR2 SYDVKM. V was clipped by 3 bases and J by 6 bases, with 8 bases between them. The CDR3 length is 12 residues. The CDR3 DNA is TGTGCCAGCAGTTTTCTAAGCCCTGAAGCTTTCTTT. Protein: CASSFLSPEAFF.

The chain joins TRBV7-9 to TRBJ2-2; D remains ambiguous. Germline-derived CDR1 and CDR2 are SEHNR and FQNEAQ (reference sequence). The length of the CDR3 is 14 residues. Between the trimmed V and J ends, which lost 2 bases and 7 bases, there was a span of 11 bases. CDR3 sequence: CASSLSFGDGELFF. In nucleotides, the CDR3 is TGTGCCAGCAGCTTATCGTTCGGAGACGGGGAGCTGTTTTTT. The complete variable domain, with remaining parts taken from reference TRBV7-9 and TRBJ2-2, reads DTGVSQNPRHKITKRGQNVTFRCDPISEHNRLYWYRQTLGQGPEFLTYFQNEAQLEKSRLLSDRFSAERPKGSFSTLEIQRTEQGDSAMYLCASSLSFGDGELFFGEGSRLTVL.

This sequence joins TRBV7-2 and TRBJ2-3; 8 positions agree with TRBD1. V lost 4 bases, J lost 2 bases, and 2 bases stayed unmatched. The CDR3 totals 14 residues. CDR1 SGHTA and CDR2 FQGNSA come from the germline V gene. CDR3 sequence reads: CASSSQGATDTQYF. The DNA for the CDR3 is TGTGCCAGCAGCTCCCAGGGGGCCACAGATACGCAGTATTTT.

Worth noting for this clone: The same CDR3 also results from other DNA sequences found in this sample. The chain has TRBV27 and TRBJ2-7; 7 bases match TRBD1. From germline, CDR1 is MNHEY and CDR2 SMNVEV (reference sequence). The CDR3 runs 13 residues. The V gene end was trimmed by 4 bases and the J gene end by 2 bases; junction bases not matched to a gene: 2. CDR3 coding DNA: TGTGCCAGCAGTTGGGGACAGCCCTACGAGCAGTACTTC. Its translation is CASSWGQPYEQYF.